The T cell receptor (beta chain) under discussion was sequenced for a study of CD8+ T cells in alopecia areata. This clone appeared a few times. The genes are named according to mouse. The read falls 4 residues short of the CDR3 end, and the missing part is taken from the germline J gene. Reverse transcribed after extraction, RNA yielded cDNA as the sequencing template. Here immunoSEQ multiplex PCR was the method, and the copy in TCRdb shows in-frame clones only, minus some. This repertoire lists about 110,000 clones without singletons; roughly a fifth sits in the top ten. The CDR3 totals 15 residues. Germline CDR1 is NNHNN and CDR2 is SYGAGS (reference sequence). V lost 2 bases and J lost 1; bases outside the gene matches: 5.

Sequenced material: lesional skin. V usage is TRBV13-2 and J usage is TRBJ2-7, with 8 nucleotides matching TRBD1. This sequence was found in a C3H/HeJ mouse with alopecia areata. MHC haplotype here: H2-k. The covered CDR3 bases are TGTGCCAGCGGTGACACCGGGACAGGATCCTAT. This sequence encodes CASGDTGTGSY. The full CDR3 protein is CASGDTGTGSYEQYF.